The entry that follows covers one T cell receptor (beta chain) sequence. This entry comes from a study of shared clonotypes between healthy human individuals. The CDR3 length is 15 residues. In germline, CDR1 is SEHNR, CDR2 FQNEAQ (reference sequence). The V gene end was trimmed by 5 bases and the J gene end by 3 bases; junction bases not matched to a gene: 7. Only in-frame clones appear in the TCRdb table, and some are missing; sequencing was by immunoSEQ multiplex PCR. The top ten clones hold under 15% of a sample with approximately 480,000 clones, nearly 80% of them seen once. The material sequenced was PBMCs. The chain links TRBV7-9 to TRBJ2-7; 10 nucleotides line up with TRBD1. The TCR originated in a woman in her thirties or forties in good health. Some clones in this sample may be carry-over from other donors' samples. CDR3 residues: CASSGRTGGIYEQYF. The CDR3, as DNA: TGTGCCAGCAGCGGGCGGACAGGGGGTATCTACGAGCAGTACTTC.